Below are 9 T cell receptor beta chains sequenced from a single sample in a study of T-cell memory formation after mild COVID-19. TCRdb re-analysed the 5' RACE reads in MiXCR, keeping a single row per CDR3 protein. Of 500,000 to 650,000 distinct CDR3 sequences listed, about a fifth are singletons. The sequenced material came from PBMCs or a T cell subset sorted from them (not recorded which). These receptors all come from an adult woman who had mild COVID-19 (a few samples of this study predate the infection). Cell type and time point are not known.

A few counts support this clonotype. This chain connects TRBV7-3 to TRBJ2-3; 7 nucleotides agree with TRBD2. Losses at the gene ends were 5 bases for V and 3 bases for J; bases not matched to a gene: 11. CDR1 SGHTA and CDR2 FQGTGA come from the germline V gene. This CDR3 spans 16 amino acids. The CDR3 DNA is TGTGCCAGCAGCCCCTCGGCGGGGGTTGCGACAGATACGCAGTATTTT. Its translation is CASSPSAGVATDTQYF.

This clonotype was counted only a few times. The CDR3 loop reads CASSQDSRARIHEQYF. As DNA, the CDR3 is TGCGCCAGCAGCCAAGATTCTAGGGCGCGCATCCACGAGCAGTACTTC. The V gene is TRBV4-1, the J gene TRBJ2-7; D is uncertain. Trimming took off 0 bases at V and 5 bases at J, with 17 bases between the two ends. CDR1 is MGHRA and CDR2 is YSYEKL in the germline V gene. The CDR3 covers 16 residues.

The chain joins TRBV7-8 to TRBJ2-1; TRBD2 agrees at 10 bases. The CDR3 length is 16 residues. Germline V lookup: CDR1 SGHVS, CDR2 FQNEAQ. With V trimmed by 5 bases and J by 4 bases, 8 bases remained unmatched. CDR3 DNA: TGTGCCAGCAGCCGACTAGCGGGCACCGGGTACAATGAGCAGTTCTTC. Amino acid sequence: CASSRLAGTGYNEQFF.

This sequence joins TRBV20-1 and TRBJ2-7, with 8 bases aligning to TRBD1. Trimming removed 2 bases from V and 5 bases from J; junction bases left unmatched: 11. CDR3 length: 15 amino acids. In germline, CDR1 is DFQATT, CDR2 SNEGSKA (reference sequence). CDR3 DNA sequence: TGCAGTGCTAGAACCCGGACAGGGCGGACGGACGAGCAGTACTTC. This codes for CSARTRTGRTDEQYF.

The V and J genes are TRBV24-1 and TRBJ2-3; tentatively, D is TRBD2 (6 bases). CDR3 length: 16 amino acids. CDR1 is KGHDR and CDR2 is SFDVKD in the germline V gene. The ends were cut back, 9 bases at V and 3 bases at J, with 21 bases in the middle. The DNA for the CDR3 is TGTGCCACCTCGAACTGGCGGGGCAGCAAGACAGATACGCAGTATTTT. This encodes CATSNWRGSKTDTQYF.

This clonotype has a handful of counts. This chain uses TRBV7-8 with TRBJ2-3, with unresolved D. V was shortened by 2 bases and J by 5 bases, with 8 bases between the two germline ends. The CDR3 is made up of 13 amino acids. Per the germline V gene, CDR1 is SGHVS and CDR2 is FQNEAQ. The CDR3 nucleotides read TGTGCCAGCAGCTTACTCGTGGGAGATACGCAGTATTTT. Residues: CASSLLVGDTQYF.

This clonotype turned up a few times. The chain employs TRBV28 and TRBJ1-1; no definite D call. CDR1 and CDR2 (germline): MDHEN, SYDVKM. The CDR3 loop spans 11 amino acids. V lost 8 bases and J 1 base, leaving 5 bases between the germline ends. DNA for the CDR3: TGTGCCAGCGAGGAGAACACTGAAGCTTTCTTT. Its protein is CASEENTEAFF.

This clonotype was detected a few times. The V call is TRBV24-1, the J call TRBJ2-1, with 14 bases fitting TRBD2. CDR3 length equals 17 residues. Germline trimming cut 1 base from V and 5 bases from J; bases unmatched to any gene: 3. Germline lookup yields CDR1 KGHDR and CDR2 SFDVKD. CDR3 amino acids: CATSDFGTSGGNNEQFF. The CDR3 nucleotides are TGTGCCACCAGTGATTTTGGGACTAGCGGGGGAAACAATGAGCAGTTCTTC.

The chain is built from TRBV19 and TRBJ2-3, with 11 positions matching TRBD2. There are 16 residues in the CDR3. V trimming: 4 bases; J trimming: 4 bases; junction bases outside the gene matches: 7. CDR1 is LNHDA and CDR2 is SQIVND in the germline V gene (reference sequence). The CDR3 region is CASSNLLLAGADTQYF. CDR3 coding DNA: TGTGCCAGTAGTAACCTCTTACTAGCGGGAGCAGATACGCAGTATTTT.